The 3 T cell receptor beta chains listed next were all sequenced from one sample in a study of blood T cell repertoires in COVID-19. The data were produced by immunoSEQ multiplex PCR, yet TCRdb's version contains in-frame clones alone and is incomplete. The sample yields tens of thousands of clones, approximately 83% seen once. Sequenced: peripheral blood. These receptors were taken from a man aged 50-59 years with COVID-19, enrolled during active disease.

The CDR3 loop is CAISGTTYNEQFF. In DNA, the CDR3 is TGTGCCATCAGTGGGACTACCTACAATGAGCAGTTCTTC. The genes are TRBV10-3 and TRBJ2-1, with D maybe TRBD2 (6 bases). The CDR3 consists of 13 residues. Germline V gene sequence: CDR1 ENHRY, CDR2 SYGVKD. Trimming left V 4 bases short and J 2 bases short, with 6 bases between.

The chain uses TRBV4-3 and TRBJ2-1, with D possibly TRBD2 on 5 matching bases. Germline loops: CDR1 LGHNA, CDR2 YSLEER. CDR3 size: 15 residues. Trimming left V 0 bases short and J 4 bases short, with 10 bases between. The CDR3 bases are TGCGCCAGCAGCCAAGAACCGGGAAATTACAATGAGCAGTTCTTC. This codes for CASSQEPGNYNEQFF.

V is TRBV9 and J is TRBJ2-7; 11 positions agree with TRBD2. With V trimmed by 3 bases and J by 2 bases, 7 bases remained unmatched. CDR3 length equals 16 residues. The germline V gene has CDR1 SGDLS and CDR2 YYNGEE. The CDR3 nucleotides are TGTGCCAGCAGCGCGACACGACTAGCGGGAACCTACGAGCAGTACTTC. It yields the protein CASSATRLAGTYEQYF.